What follows are 25 T cell receptor beta chains derived from one specimen sequenced in a study of OX40 agonist ivuxolimab in advanced cancers. Sequencing was performed with immunoSEQ multiplex PCR; in TCRdb, only in-frame clones are kept and a portion is missing. The sample lists approximately 69,000 clones, roughly 84% occurring once. The specimen was CD4+ or CD8+ T cells sorted from blood, collected in a trial of the OX40 agonist ivuxolimab. These receptor sequences come from an adult with an advanced solid tumor such as melanoma, head and neck, liver or kidney cancer.

The chain uses TRBV5-6 and TRBJ2-7, with D hard to call. Germline CDR1 is SGHDT and CDR2 is YYEEEE. V was clipped by 0 bases and J by 3 bases, with 13 bases between them. This CDR3 has 15 residues. CDR3 nucleotides: TGTGCCAGCAGCTTGGATACGGGTACGGGCTACGAGCAGTACTTC. It translates to CASSLDTGTGYEQYF.

The genes are TRBV11-2 and TRBJ2-5, with 10 bases that match TRBD1. CDR1 is SGHAT, CDR2 FQNNGV, per germline. The CDR3 is made up of 14 amino acids. V shed 9 bases, J shed 5 bases, and the junction held 9 bases outside the gene matches. CDR3 sequence: CASRDRGMGETQYF. The CDR3 DNA sequence: TGTGCCAGTAGGGACAGGGGAATGGGGGAGACCCAGTACTTC.

DNA of the CDR3: TGTGCCAGCAGCTTAGAGGCAGAATACGAGCAGTACTTC. Translation: CASSLEAEYEQYF. The rearrangement links TRBV7-2 to TRBJ2-7; no firm D call. The CDR3 loop spans 13 amino acids. Trimming took off 1 base at V and 4 bases at J, with 8 bases between the two ends. CDR1 is SGHTA and CDR2 is FQGNSA in the germline V gene.

The chain is built from TRBV28 and TRBJ1-1, with a weak D call TRBD1 (6 bases). Germline V gene data show CDR1 as MDHEN and CDR2 as SYDVKM. Trimming took 5 bases from V and 2 from J, leaving 24 bases between them. The CDR3 extends over 18 amino acids. The CDR3 DNA is TGTGCCAGCAGTACCGCATCCTCACAGGGAAGAGCTAACACTGAAGCTTTCTTT. Residues: CASSTASSQGRANTEAFF.

J is TRBJ2-7 and V is TRBV21-1; no check of the table's D call, TRBD2, against the DNA was made. TRBV21-1 corresponds to a pseudogene. This CDR3 is built from 15 residues. CDR3 nucleotide sequence: TGTGCCAGCAGCAAAGCCCCGGGGCTAGCGTACGAGCAGTACTTC. The encoded protein is CASSKAPGLAYEQYF.

Remarks on this clone: Additional DNA sequences in this sample encode the identical CDR3. The chain couples TRBV19 to TRBJ2-3, with 8 positions matching TRBD1. The V gene end was trimmed by 5 bases and the J gene end by 0 bases; junction bases not matched to a gene: 1. This CDR3 is 14 amino acids long. The germline CDR1 and CDR2 sequences are LNHDA and SQIVND (reference sequence). The DNA of the CDR3 is TGTGCCAGTAGTCGACAGGGGAGCACAGATACGCAGTATTTT. Residues: CASSRQGSTDTQYF.

This clone was observed a few times. The chain has TRBV11-2 and TRBJ1-3, with 7 positions matching TRBD1. CDR1 and CDR2 (germline): SGHAT, FQNNGV. CDR3 length: 15 amino acids. V lost 7 bases, J lost 3 bases, and 9 bases stayed unmatched. Here the CDR3 reads CASTTHRGGGNTIYF. The CDR3, as DNA: TGTGCCAGCACTACACACAGGGGTGGTGGAAACACCATATATTTT.

J is TRBJ2-1 and V is TRBV20-1; D is undetermined. CDR1 and CDR2 (germline): DFQATT, SNEGSKA (reference sequence). V was clipped by 7 bases and J by 7 bases, with 11 bases between them. The CDR3 extends over 11 amino acids. The CDR3, as DNA: TGCAGTGGGGGTGGGTTTAATGAGCAGTTCTTC. Translating it yields CSGGGFNEQFF.

The chain couples TRBV4-3 to TRBJ1-1; D gene ambiguous. The germline V and J ends were trimmed by 0 bases and 3 bases, with 11 bases remaining between them. The CDR3 sequence is 15 residues long. Germline V gene lookup returns CDR1 LGHNA and CDR2 YSLEER. In DNA form, the CDR3 reads TGCGCCAGCAGCCAAGATTCGAGGGCCTACACTGAAGCTTTCTTT. Its translation: CASSQDSRAYTEAFF.

This chain joins TRBV14 and TRBJ2-1, with a tentative D call TRBD2 (5 bases). CDR1 and CDR2 from the germline V gene are SGHDN and FVKESK. V dropped 4 bases and J dropped 6 bases, with 13 bases sitting between them. This CDR3 region has 14 residues. The CDR3 bases are TGTGCCAGCAGCCCGTTACTAGTGCTCAATGAGCAGTTCTTC. This codes for CASSPLLVLNEQFF.

This clone was counted only a few times. The chain combines TRBV6-5 with TRBJ2-2; 8 nucleotides match TRBD2. This CDR3 has 14 amino acids. V shed 6 bases, J shed 6 bases, and the junction held 6 bases outside the gene matches. Germline loops: CDR1 MNHEY, CDR2 SVGAGI. The CDR3 region has the DNA TGTGCCAGCAGCTCGACTAGCGCGGCCGGGGAGCTGTTTTTT. Protein product: CASSSTSAAGELFF.

This clone has more than one count but fewer than ten. This chain connects TRBV7-2 to TRBJ2-1; 7 nucleotides agree with TRBD2. The junction had 2 bases not matched to a gene; V was cut back by 3 bases and J by 3 bases. Germline assignment: CDR1 SGHTA and CDR2 FQGNSA. CDR3 length: 14 residues. CDR3 protein: CASSFGGIYNEQFF. For the CDR3, the DNA is TGTGCCAGCAGCTTCGGGGGGATCTACAATGAGCAGTTCTTC. Supplemented by reference TRBV7-2 and TRBJ2-1, the full variable domain reads GAGVSQSPSNKVTEKGKDVELRCDPISGHTALYWYRQSLGQGLEFLIYFQGNSAPDKSGLPSDRFSAERTGGSVSTLTIQRTQQEDSAVYLCASSFGGIYNEQFFGPGTRLTVL.

The chain is built from TRBV5-1 and TRBJ2-2, with D hard to call. The CDR3 runs to 17 residues. Germline-derived CDR1 and CDR2 are SGHRS and YFSETQ. V lost 0 bases to trimming and J lost 4 bases, with 16 bases between them. The CDR3: CASSLVVESLITGELFF. For the CDR3, the DNA is TGCGCCAGCAGCTTGGTGGTTGAATCACTAATCACCGGGGAGCTGTTTTTT. Full variable domain (outside the CDR3, taken from reference TRBV5-1 and TRBJ2-2): KAGVTQTPRYLIKTRGQQVTLSCSPISGHRSVSWYQQTPGQGLQFLFEYFSETQRNKGNFPGRFSGRQFSNSRSEMNVSTLELGDSALYLCASSLVVESLITGELFFGEGSRLTVL.

The chain is built from TRBV29-1 and TRBJ1-2, with D perhaps TRBD1 (5 bases). V lost 2 bases and J 5 bases, leaving 9 bases between the germline ends. In germline, CDR1 is SQVTM, CDR2 ANQGSEA. The CDR3 runs 12 residues. The CDR3 DNA reads as TGCAGCGTTGAACCCAGGGCATATGGCTACACCTTC. Translation: CSVEPRAYGYTF. Variable domain in full (rest from reference TRBV29-1 and TRBJ1-2): SAVISQKPSRDICQRGTSLTIQCQVDSQVTMMFWYRQQPGQSLTLIATANQGSEATYESGFVIDKFPISRPNLTFSTLTVSNMSPEDSSIYLCSVEPRAYGYTFGSGTRLTVV.

Details on this clone: At one boundary the junction diverges from the germline segment, which might be a read error. Here the CDR3 DNA reads TGTGCCATCAGTGACCCTCCTTGGACAGGGGCCTCCTCCGAGCAGTACTTC. Translation: CAISDPPWTGASSEQYF. V gene TRBV10-3 combines with J gene TRBJ2-7; TRBD1 agrees at 9 bases. CDR1 is ENHRY and CDR2 is SYGVKD in the germline V gene. The CDR3 sequence is 17 residues long.

This clone occurred once. The chain has TRBV27 and TRBJ2-5, with D possibly matching TRBD1 (5 bases). Per germline, CDR1 MNHEY and CDR2 SMNVEV (reference sequence). This CDR3 has 15 amino acids. V was pared by 3 bases and J by 1 base, with 12 bases between. The CDR3 sequence is CASSFTGWVQETQYF. CDR3 DNA: TGTGCCAGCAGTTTTACAGGTTGGGTCCAAGAGACCCAGTACTTC.

The genes are TRBV20-1 and TRBJ1-2; D gene ambiguous. Germline assignment: CDR1 DFQATT and CDR2 SNEGSKA (reference sequence). The CDR3 has 10 amino acids. V gave up 5 bases and J gave up 8 bases, with 9 bases separating them. The CDR3 protein is CSAGVAGYTF. Written as DNA, the CDR3 is TGCAGTGCTGGGGTCGCGGGCTACACCTTC.

The chain has TRBV5-8 and TRBJ2-1; no reliable D call. The CDR3 consists of 17 residues. Germline V gene data show CDR1 as SGHTS and CDR2 as YDEGEE. The ends were cut back, 4 bases at V and 4 bases at J, with 21 bases in the middle. The CDR3 DNA reads as TGTGCCAGCAGCCTCATCGGGCAAATGGGTCCTTACAATGAGCAGTTCTTC. Translating it yields CASSLIGQMGPYNEQFF.

The rearrangement links TRBV11-2 to TRBJ2-1, with D tentatively TRBD2 (5 bases). V dropped 5 bases and J dropped 8 bases, with 13 bases sitting between them. Germline assignment: CDR1 SGHAT and CDR2 FQNNGV. The CDR3 covers 13 residues. CDR3 sequence (DNA): TGTGCCAGCAGCCCCGGAGGCCCTGATGAGCAGTTCTTC. Translated, it gives CASSPGGPDEQFF.

V usage is TRBV2 and J usage is TRBJ2-1, with unresolved D. Germline V CDR1 and CDR2: SNHLY, FYNNEI. The germline V and J ends were trimmed by 8 bases and 8 bases, with 13 bases remaining between them. The CDR3 is made up of 12 amino acids. CDR3 residues: CASRASAYEQFF. CDR3 DNA sequence: TGTGCCAGCCGGGCGTCGGCCTATGAGCAGTTCTTC.

This clone was seen once. V and J are TRBV30 and TRBJ2-5; TRBD1 matches at 9 bases. V shed 5 bases, J shed 1 base, and the junction held 2 bases outside the gene matches. CDR3 length: 13 amino acids. Germline lookup yields CDR1 GTSNPN and CDR2 SVGIG (reference sequence). CDR3: CAWATGGQETQYF. For the CDR3, the DNA is TGTGCCTGGGCGACAGGGGGCCAAGAGACCCAGTACTTC.

The V and J genes are TRBV5-4 and TRBJ2-3; 7 bases align to TRBD2. Trimming removed 4 bases from V and 5 bases from J; junction bases left unmatched: 7. CDR1 and CDR2 from the germline V gene are SGHNT and YYREEE (reference sequence). This CDR3 contains 14 residues. The CDR3 DNA follows: TGTGCCAGCAGCCAACCGCAGCGGGGAGATACGCAGTATTTT. Amino acid sequence: CASSQPQRGDTQYF.

The chain couples TRBV9 to TRBJ2-3; D not certain. The CDR3 consists of 15 residues. Trimming took 0 bases from V and 6 from J, leaving 14 bases between them. Germline lookup yields CDR1 SGDLS and CDR2 YYNGEE. CDR3 protein: CASSVDGIGRDTQYF. CDR3 nucleotides: TGTGCCAGCAGCGTAGACGGAATTGGTAGGGATACGCAGTATTTT.

This sequence joins TRBV10-3 and TRBJ1-6; the match to TRBD1 covers 7 bases. Germline V gene sequence: CDR1 ENHRY, CDR2 SYGVKD. Trimming cost V 0 bases and J 6 bases; bases outside gene matches: 5. This CDR3 region has 16 residues. The CDR3 DNA reads as TGTGCCATCAGTGAGTCGAGGGGACAGAGTAATTCACCCCTCCACTTT. The encoded protein is CAISESRGQSNSPLHF.

This clone was counted between two and nine times. The chain is built from TRBV30 and TRBJ1-6; 12 nucleotides align to TRBD1. The CDR3 spans 16 residues. Germline CDR1 and CDR2: GTSNPN and SVGIG (reference sequence). The V gene end was trimmed by 4 bases and the J gene end by 9 bases; junction bases not matched to a gene: 10. This CDR3 is CAWKGTGGFRFSPLHF. The CDR3 DNA reads TGTGCCTGGAAGGGGACAGGGGGCTTCCGGTTTTCACCCCTCCACTTT.